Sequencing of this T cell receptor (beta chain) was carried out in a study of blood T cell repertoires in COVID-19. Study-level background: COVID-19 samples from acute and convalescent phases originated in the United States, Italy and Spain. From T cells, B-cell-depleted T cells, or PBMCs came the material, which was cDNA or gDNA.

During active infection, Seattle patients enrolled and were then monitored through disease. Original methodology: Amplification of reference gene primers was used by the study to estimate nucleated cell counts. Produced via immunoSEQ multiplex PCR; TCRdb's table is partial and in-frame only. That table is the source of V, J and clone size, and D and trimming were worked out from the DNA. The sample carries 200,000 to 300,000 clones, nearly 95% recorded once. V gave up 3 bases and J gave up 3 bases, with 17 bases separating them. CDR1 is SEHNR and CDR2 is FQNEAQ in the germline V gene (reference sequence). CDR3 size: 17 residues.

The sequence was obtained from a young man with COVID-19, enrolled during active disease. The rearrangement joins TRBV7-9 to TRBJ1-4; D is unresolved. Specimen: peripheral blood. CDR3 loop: CASSFLDGLLANEKLFF. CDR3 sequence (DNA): TGTGCCAGCAGCTTCTTGGACGGACTTTTAGCTAATGAAAAACTGTTTTTT.